The clone carrying this TCR beta chain was seen a handful of times. The sample is drawn from a study of blood T cell repertoires in COVID-19. Data came from immunoSEQ multiplex PCR; TCRdb stores just in-frame clones and leaves some out. The repertoire holds 190,000 or so clones, with around 78% as singletons. CDR3 length equals 15 residues. Trimming removed 4 bases at V and 6 bases at J, with 19 bases between. Germline lookup yields CDR1 LGHDT and CDR2 YNNKEL (reference sequence). The sequenced sample consisted of peripheral blood. The source of this sequence is a woman aged 80 or over with active or convalescent COVID-19. The chain uses TRBV3-1 (or the pseudogene TRBV3-2) and TRBJ2-7; D perhaps matches TRBD1 (6 bases). The DNA for the CDR3 is TGTGCCAGCAGCCCCCCGACAGGCGGACTCCGCGAGCAGTACTTC. The encoded protein is CASSPPTGGLREQYF.